This paragraph covers one TCR beta chain sequence. Antigen: not known. This CDR3 is built from 14 residues. The trim removed 6 bases at V and 4 bases at J, leaving 8 bases unmatched. This specimen comes from a study of T cells after yellow fever vaccination. Points from the study as a whole: Booster sampling recovered most clones from primary vaccination (roughly 97% CD4, approximately 90% CD8). Although most clonotypes did not, a small share appeared in both CD4 and CD8 compartments. Abundant bulk-derived clonotypes could contaminate FACS-sorted repertoires.

TCRdb ran MiXCR on the 5' RACE reads and lists one entry per CDR3 protein. The table has a few hundred thousand distinct CDR3 sequences, approximately 4% seen once. This chain uses TRBV12-3 or TRBV12-4 with TRBJ1-2; 7 nucleotides line up with TRBD1. The receptor's source is a young man who received the YFV17D yellow fever vaccine. This sample comprised PBMCs, obtained 15 days after the yellow fever booster vaccination. The CDR3 region is CASRGGGWGYGYTF. CDR3 nucleotides: TGTGCCAGCAGAGGAGGGGGCTGGGGCTATGGCTACACCTTC.